The 7 T cell receptor beta chains below were found in one sample sequenced in a study of T cells in Graves' hyperthyroidism and ophthalmopathy. Template material for amplifying TCR beta CDR3 regions consisted of RNA transcripts. The HTBI primer set was used in a first-round RT-PCR of the TCR CDR3. TCRdb re-analysed the multiplex PCR reads in MiXCR, keeping a single row per CDR3 protein. The sample yields some 800,000 distinct CDR3 sequences, 35% to 45% seen once. Sequencing was carried out using blood. The source of these receptors is a man aged 18 to 29 with Graves' hyperthyroidism.

This clonotype was recorded many times. The rearrangement joins TRBV7-9 to TRBJ1-5; 7 bases fit TRBD1. This CDR3 has 13 amino acids. J lost 7 bases, V lost 5 bases, and 5 bases had no gene match. Germline CDR1 is SEHNR and CDR2 is FQNEAQ (reference sequence). CDR3 coding DNA: TGTGCCAGCAGCCTCACAGGGGAACAGCCCCAGCATTTT. It translates to CASSLTGEQPQHF.

The CDR3 DNA reads TGTGCCAGCAGCACCCCGGACAGGAAGGAAGGCTACACCTTC. This translates into CASSTPDRKEGYTF. The chain is built from TRBV13 and TRBJ1-2, with 7 bases aligning to TRBD1. V trimming: 5 bases; J trimming: 8 bases; junction bases outside the gene matches: 11. This CDR3 is 14 amino acids long. The germline V gene encodes CDR1 PRHDT and CDR2 FYEKMQ (reference sequence).

To note about this clonotype: Possible read error: a much larger clone is one base away. The V and J genes are TRBV7-8 and TRBJ1-4, with D possibly being TRBD1 (5 bases). Looked up from germline, CDR1 is SGHVS and CDR2 is FQNEAQ. CDR3 length: 13 amino acids. CDR3 protein: CASSLEWGEKLVF. The CDR3 bases are TGTGCCAGCAGCTTAGAGTGGGGCGAAAAACTGGTTTTT. The whole variable domain, remainder taken from reference TRBV7-8 and TRBJ1-4, is GAGVSQSPRYKVAKRGQDVALRCDPISGHVSLFWYQQALGQGPEFLTYFQNEAQLDKSGLPSDRFFAERPEGSVSTLKIQRTQQEDSAVYLCASSLEWGEKLVFGSGTQLSVL.

The gene calls are TRBV2 and TRBJ1-6; D is uncertain. The CDR3 consists of 13 residues. From germline, CDR1 is SNHLY and CDR2 FYNNEI. Trimming took off 10 bases at V and 7 bases at J, with 14 bases between the two ends. The CDR3: CANNRGVNSPLHF. CDR3 nucleotides: TGTGCCAACAATCGCGGGGTCAATTCACCCCTCCACTTT. Full variable domain (remainder filled in from reference TRBV2 and TRBJ1-6): EPEVTQTPSHQVTQMGQEVILRCVPISNHLYFYWYRQILGQKVEFLVSFYNNEISEKSEIFDDQFSVERPDGSNFTLKIRSTKLEDSAMYFCANNRGVNSPLHFGNGTRLTVT.

J is TRBJ1-2 and V is TRBV7-9; D might be TRBD1 (5 bases). This CDR3 has 13 amino acids. V lost 8 bases to trimming and J lost 3 bases, with 13 bases between them. The germline CDR1 and CDR2 sequences are SEHNR and FQNEAQ (reference sequence). CDR3: CASGPGTDYGYTF. The CDR3 region has the DNA TGTGCCAGCGGACCGGGGACCGACTATGGCTACACCTTC. Variable domain in full (rest from reference TRBV7-9 and TRBJ1-2): DTGVSQNPRHKITKRGQNVTFRCDPISEHNRLYWYRQTLGQGPEFLTYFQNEAQLEKSRLLSDRFSAERPKGSFSTLEIQRTEQGDSAMYLCASGPGTDYGYTFGSGTRLTVV.

The rearrangement links TRBV20-1 to TRBJ1-1; possible D gene TRBD1, 6 bases. V lost 6 bases to trimming and J lost 0 bases, with 14 bases between them. The CDR3 is made up of 14 amino acids. Germline V lookup: CDR1 DFQATT, CDR2 SNEGSKA (reference sequence). CDR3 protein: CSAPDRMMNTEAFF. CDR3 in DNA: TGCAGTGCGCCTGACAGGATGATGAACACTGAAGCTTTCTTT.

This clonotype was recorded at least ten times. The chain uses TRBV7-9 and TRBJ1-4; no clear D gene. Germline CDR1 and CDR2: SEHNR and FQNEAQ (reference sequence). V lost 4 bases and J 4 bases, leaving 10 bases between the germline ends. The CDR3 totals 14 residues. CDR3 sequence (DNA): TGTGCCAGCAGCTCAAGGAGGGATAATGAAAAACTGTTTTTT. Protein sequence: CASSSRRDNEKLFF. The complete variable domain, with remaining parts taken from reference TRBV7-9 and TRBJ1-4, reads DTGVSQNPRHKITKRGQNVTFRCDPISEHNRLYWYRQTLGQGPEFLTYFQNEAQLEKSRLLSDRFSAERPKGSFSTLEIQRTEQGDSAMYLCASSSRRDNEKLFFGSGTQLSVL.